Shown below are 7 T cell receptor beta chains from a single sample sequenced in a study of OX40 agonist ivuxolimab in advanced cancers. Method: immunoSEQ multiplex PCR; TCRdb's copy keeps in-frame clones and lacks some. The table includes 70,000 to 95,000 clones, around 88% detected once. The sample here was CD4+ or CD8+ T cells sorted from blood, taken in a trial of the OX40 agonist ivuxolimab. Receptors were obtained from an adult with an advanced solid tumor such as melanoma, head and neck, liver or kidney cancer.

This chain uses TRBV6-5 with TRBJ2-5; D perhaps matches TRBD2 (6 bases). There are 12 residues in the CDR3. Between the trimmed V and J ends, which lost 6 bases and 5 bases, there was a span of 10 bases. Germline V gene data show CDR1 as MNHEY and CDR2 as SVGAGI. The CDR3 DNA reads TGTGCCAGCAGCGAGGCGGGGGAGACCCAGTACTTC. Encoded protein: CASSEAGETQYF.

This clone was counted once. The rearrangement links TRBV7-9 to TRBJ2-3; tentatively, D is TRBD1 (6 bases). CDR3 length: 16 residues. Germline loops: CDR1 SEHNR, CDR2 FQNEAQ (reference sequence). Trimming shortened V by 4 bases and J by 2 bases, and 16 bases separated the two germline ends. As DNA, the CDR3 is TGTGCCAGCAGCTCAGACAGGAGTGTCCTCACAGATACGCAGTATTTT. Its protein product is CASSSDRSVLTDTQYF.

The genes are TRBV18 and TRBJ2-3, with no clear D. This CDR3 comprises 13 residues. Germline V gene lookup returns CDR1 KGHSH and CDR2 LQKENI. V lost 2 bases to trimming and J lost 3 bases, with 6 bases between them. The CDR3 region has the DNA TGTGCCAGCTCACCAGTTTGGACAGATACGCAGTATTTT. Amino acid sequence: CASSPVWTDTQYF.

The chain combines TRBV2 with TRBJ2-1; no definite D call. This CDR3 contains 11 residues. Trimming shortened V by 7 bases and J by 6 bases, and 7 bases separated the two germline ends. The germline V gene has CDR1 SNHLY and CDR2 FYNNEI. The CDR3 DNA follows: TGTGCCAGCACCCGCAGCAATGAGCAGTTCTTC. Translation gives CASTRSNEQFF.

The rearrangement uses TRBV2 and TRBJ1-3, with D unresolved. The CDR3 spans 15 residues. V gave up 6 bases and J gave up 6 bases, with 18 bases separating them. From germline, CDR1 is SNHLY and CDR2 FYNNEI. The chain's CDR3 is CASSVSPQRINTIYF. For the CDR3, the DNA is TGTGCCAGCAGCGTTAGCCCACAAAGGATAAACACCATATATTTT.

CDR3 nucleotide sequence: TGTGCCATCAGTGAGTCAGGAGGGCACCAAGAGACCCAGTACTTC. Amino acids: CAISESGGHQETQYF. The chain links TRBV10-3 to TRBJ2-5; maybe TRBD2 (6 bases). V shed 0 bases and J shed 0 bases, with 8 bases lying between them. In germline, CDR1 is ENHRY, CDR2 SYGVKD. The CDR3 spans 15 residues.

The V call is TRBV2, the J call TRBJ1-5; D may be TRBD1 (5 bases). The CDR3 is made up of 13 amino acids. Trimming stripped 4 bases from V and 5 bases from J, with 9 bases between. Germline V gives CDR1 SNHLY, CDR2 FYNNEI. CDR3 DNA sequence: TGTGCCAGCAGTGCCCAGGGATATCAGCCCCAGCATTTT. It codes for CASSAQGYQPQHF. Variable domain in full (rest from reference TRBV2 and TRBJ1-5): EPEVTQTPSHQVTQMGQEVILRCVPISNHLYFYWYRQILGQKVEFLVSFYNNEISEKSEIFDDQFSVERPDGSNFTLKIRSTKLEDSAMYFCASSAQGYQPQHFGDGTRLSIL.